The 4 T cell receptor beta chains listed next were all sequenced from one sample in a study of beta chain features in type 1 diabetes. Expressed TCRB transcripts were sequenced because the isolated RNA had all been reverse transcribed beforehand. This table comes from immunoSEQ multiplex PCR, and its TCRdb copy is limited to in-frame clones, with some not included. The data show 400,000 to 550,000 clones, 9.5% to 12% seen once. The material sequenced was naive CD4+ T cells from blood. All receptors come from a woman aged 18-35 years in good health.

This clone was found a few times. The CDR3 nucleotides are TGTGCCAGCAGCCTGACAGTCCAAGAGACCCAGTACTTC. It specifies CASSLTVQETQYF. The chain employs TRBV5-4 and TRBJ2-5; possible D gene TRBD1, 5 bases. CDR1 and CDR2 (germline): SGHNT, YYREEE (reference sequence). V lost 4 bases, J lost 1 base, and 8 bases lay in between. This CDR3 has 13 amino acids.

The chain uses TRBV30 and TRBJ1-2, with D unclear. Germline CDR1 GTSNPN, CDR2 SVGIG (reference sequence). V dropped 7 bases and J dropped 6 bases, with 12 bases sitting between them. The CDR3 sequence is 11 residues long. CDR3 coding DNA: TGTGCCTTGAAAGGGTTGAATGGCTACACCTTC. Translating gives CALKGLNGYTF.

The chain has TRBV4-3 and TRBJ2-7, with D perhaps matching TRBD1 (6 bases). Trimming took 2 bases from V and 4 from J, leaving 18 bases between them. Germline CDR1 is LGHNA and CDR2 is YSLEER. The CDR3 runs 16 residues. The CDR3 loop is CASSQRPGDPAYEQYF. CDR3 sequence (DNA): TGCGCCAGCAGCCAAAGACCAGGGGATCCGGCATACGAGCAGTACTTC.

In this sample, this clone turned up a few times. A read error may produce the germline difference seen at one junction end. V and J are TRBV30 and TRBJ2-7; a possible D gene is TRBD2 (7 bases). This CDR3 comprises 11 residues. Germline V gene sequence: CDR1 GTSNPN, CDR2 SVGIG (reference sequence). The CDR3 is CARGAPYVQYF. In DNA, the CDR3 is TGTGCCCGGGGGGCACCCTACGTGCAGTACTTC.